Following are 9 T cell receptor beta chains from one sample sequenced in a study of tumor-infiltrating lymphocytes in oesophageal squamous cell carcinoma (dated by TCRdb to the mid-2010s). Library generation was performed with PCR. The reads were generated on an Illumina HiSeq 2000. TCRdb passed the public sequencing reads through fastp at Q25 and MiXCR, retaining productive beta sequences. Under each unique CDR3 protein, matching rows form one entry showing the most common genes and DNA. Within this sample are roughly 11,000 distinct CDR3 sequences, with around 50% of them counted one time only. The ten largest clones represent under 25% of the sample. Sequences were obtained from esophageal tumor tissue. The origin of the receptors is a male donor with esophageal squamous cell carcinoma.

Comments on this clonotype: Since the CDR3 does not end with the conserved phenylalanine or tryptophan, this likely comes from a read error. The DNA is omitted, as the CDR3 cannot be located on it reliably, and the CDR3 follows TCRdb's listing. The V call is TRBV19, the J call TRBJ2-4; TRBD1 is the table's D call and was not checked against the DNA. The CDR3 sequence runs 10 residues, both termini included. CDR1 is LNHDA, CDR2 SQIVND, per germline (reference sequence). The CDR3 loop is CASRGPLLYL.

In this sample, this clonotype turned up a few times. A much larger clone lies one base from this, so it may be a read error. The genes are TRBV6-6 and TRBJ2-5; D is possibly TRBD1 (6 bases). The J call may be in error: the DNA end matches TRBJ2-1 better. Germline values: CDR1 MNHNY, CDR2 SVGAGI (reference sequence). This CDR3 is 16 amino acids long. CDR3 DNA: TGTGCCAGCAGTTACAGGAAGACAGGCAAAGGGTACGAGCAGTTCTTC. As protein: CASSYRKTGKGYEQFF.

This chain joins TRBV12-3 or TRBV12-4 and TRBJ2-3; TRBD2 is a possible D gene (6 bases). TRBJ2-1 matches the DNA end more closely, so the J call is doubtful. The CDR3 has 15 residues. The CDR3: CASSLAGRYYNEQFF. Written as DNA, the CDR3 is TGTGCCAGCAGTTTAGCCGGGAGATACTACAATGAGCAGTTCTTC.

The chain uses TRBV7-6 and TRBJ2-5, with D possibly TRBD1 on 7 matching bases. The DNA end is more similar to TRBJ2-1, so the J call may be wrong. This CDR3 is 16 amino acids long. Germline V gene sequence: CDR1 SGHVS, CDR2 FNYEAQ. Written as DNA, the CDR3 is TGTGCCAGCAGCTTAGCGCAGGGGGGTGAATACAATGAGCAGTTCTTC. It codes for CASSLAQGGEYNEQFF.

The chain recombines TRBV6-6 with TRBJ1-5; D uncertain. Germline V gene lookup returns CDR1 MNHNY and CDR2 SVGAGI (reference sequence). V lost 2 bases, J lost 0 bases, and 8 bases lay in between. The CDR3 runs to 15 residues. The CDR3 region has the DNA TGTGCCAGCAGTTACGACCAGTATAGCAATCAGCCCCAGCATTTT. Amino acids: CASSYDQYSNQPQHF.

On this clonotype itself: Because it lacks the conserved phenylalanine or tryptophan at the end, this CDR3 is likely a read error. The DNA is omitted, as the CDR3 cannot be located on it reliably, and the CDR3 follows TCRdb's listing. The chain recombines TRBV7-6 with TRBJ2-5; the DNA was not used to check the table's D call, TRBD2. 17 amino acids form the CDR3, both terminal residues included. Germline V CDR1 and CDR2: SGHVS, FNYEAQ. The CDR3: CASSEVSGRAVEQYFGS.

This clonotype showed up just a few times. The genes are TRBV6-1 and TRBJ2-6; D is uncertain. This CDR3 spans 15 amino acids. Germline CDR1 reads MNHNS; CDR2 reads SASEGT. V lost 6 bases, J lost 1 base, and 10 bases lay in between. In DNA form, the CDR3 reads TGTGCCAGCAGGGGTCAATCTTCTGGGGCCAACGTCCTGACTTTC. It translates to CASRGQSSGANVLTF.

This chain joins TRBV11-3 and TRBJ2-1, with TRBD2 identical over 8 bases. This CDR3 is built from 16 residues. CDR1 SGHNT and CDR2 YENEEA come from the germline V gene. V was clipped by 0 bases and J by 3 bases; unmatched bases: 4. CDR3 in amino acids: CASSLDGTSSYNEQFF. The CDR3 region has the DNA TGTGCCAGCAGCTTAGATGGGACTAGTAGCTACAATGAGCAGTTCTTC.

This clonotype was counted a few times. The J gene is TRBJ2-3, the V gene TRBV11-2; 9 bases align to TRBD2. CDR3 length: 17 amino acids. From germline, CDR1 is SGHAT and CDR2 FQNNGV. Trimming cost V 3 bases and J 4 bases; bases outside gene matches: 11. The CDR3 here is CASSFRGGRGNADTQYF. In nucleotides, the CDR3 is TGTGCCAGCAGCTTCCGTGGCGGGAGGGGGAACGCAGATACGCAGTATTTT.